This T cell receptor (beta chain) was obtained from a study of blood T cell repertoires in COVID-19 (dated by TCRdb to the early 2020s). About the full investigation: Collaborator samples came from the United States, Italy and Spain and covered acute and convalescent phases of COVID-19. The prospective study material was composed of cDNA or gDNA derived from T cells, B-cell-depleted T cells, or PBMCs. The dataset comprised deeply sampled blood TCRbeta repertoires from subjects exposed to, actively infected with, or recovered from COVID-19. The repertoires were made available in a free public database intended to serve as a resource for research on the immune response to SARS-CoV-2. The samples were drawn from two sources: the first 160 participants of the ongoing ImmuneRACE study, and about 1,300 subjects contributed by 6 global collaborators. Nearly every sample came with metadata listing a de-identified subject ID, COVID-19 status, age in years and sex. Where HLA class I and class II types were available, the types were taken from metadata supplied by the sample provider, not from assay-based typing. Summary of the overall study and its limitations: Clinical and demographic metadata were provided uncurated, with the amount varying by source and participant.

Collaborating institutions collected whole blood in K2EDTA tubes following their own protocols. For TCRbeta analysis, collaborators shipped samples as frozen whole blood, isolated PBMCs, or DNA extracted from either of those sample types. A note on this clone: Its antigen is currently not known. Base-call qualities are not available, and no considerably larger clone is one nucleotide away.

The germline V gene (reference sequence) supplies CDR1 LNHDA and CDR2 SQIVND. The CDR3 runs 15 residues from the cysteine to the phenylalanine. Just CDR3 DNA is preserved here, 45 bases in frame from base 1. Relative to germline, V is 10 bases shorter and J is 1 base shorter, with 18 bases between their ends. TCRbeta CDR3 regions were amplified from genomic DNA by means of the immunoSEQ Assay, a bias-controlled multiplex PCR. As for how the authors treated the data: Within the assay, amplification of reference gene primers was used to estimate how many nucleated cells each sample contained. Sequence reads were collapsed and filtered to measure the absolute abundance of every unique TCRbeta CDR3 rearrangement. Productive Simpson clonality was computed per sample as the square root of Simpson's diversity index over productive rearrangements. The table comes from immuneACCESS by way of TCRdb, which keeps in-frame sequences with V and J called. Part of the clones is missing from these tables; in studies checked, under half for an unresolved V gene and the rest for unknown reasons. That table supplies the V and J calls and clone size; D and trimming were determined from the DNA. The sample profile shows around 160,000 clones; approximately 86% of them were found once. 2.5% to 3% of the sample rests with the top ten.

The sequenced material came from peripheral blood. The sequence is built from TRBV19 and TRBJ2-3; the D gene is possibly TRBD1, with 5 bases matching. This clonotype originated in a woman aged 40 to 55 with active or convalescent COVID-19. The CDR3 protein: CATTTGGVGTDTQYF. The DNA sequence is as follows: TGTGCCACTACCACAGGTGGCGTTGGCACAGATACGCAGTATTTT.